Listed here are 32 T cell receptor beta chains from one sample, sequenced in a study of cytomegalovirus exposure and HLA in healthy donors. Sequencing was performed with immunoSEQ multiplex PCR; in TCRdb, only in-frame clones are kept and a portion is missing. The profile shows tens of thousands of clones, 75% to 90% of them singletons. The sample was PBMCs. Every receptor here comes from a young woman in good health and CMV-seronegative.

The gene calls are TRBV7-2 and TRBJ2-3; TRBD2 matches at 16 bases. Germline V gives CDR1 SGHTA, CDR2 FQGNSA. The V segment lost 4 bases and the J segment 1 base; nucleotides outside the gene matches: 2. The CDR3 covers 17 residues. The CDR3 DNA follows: TGTGCCAGCAGCTGGGGGACTAGCGGGGGGGGCACAGATACGCAGTATTTT. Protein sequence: CASSWGTSGGGTDTQYF.

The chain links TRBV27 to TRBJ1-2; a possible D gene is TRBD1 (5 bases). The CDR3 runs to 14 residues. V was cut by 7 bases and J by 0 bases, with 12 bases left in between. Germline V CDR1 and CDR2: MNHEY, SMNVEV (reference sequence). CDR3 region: CASKQAVANYGYTF. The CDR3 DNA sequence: TGTGCCAGCAAACAGGCCGTAGCTAACTATGGCTACACCTTC.

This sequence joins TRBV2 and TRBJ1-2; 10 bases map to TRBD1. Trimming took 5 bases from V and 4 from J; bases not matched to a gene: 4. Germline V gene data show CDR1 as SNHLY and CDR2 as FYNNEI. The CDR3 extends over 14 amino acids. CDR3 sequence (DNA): TGTGCCAGCAGTACGACAGGGGGCTCCTATGGCTACACCTTC. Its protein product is CASSTTGGSYGYTF.

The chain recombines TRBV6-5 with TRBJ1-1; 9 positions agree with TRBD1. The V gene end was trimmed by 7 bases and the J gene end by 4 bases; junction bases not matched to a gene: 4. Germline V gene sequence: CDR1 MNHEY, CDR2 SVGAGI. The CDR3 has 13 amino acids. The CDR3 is CASKGQGLTEAFF. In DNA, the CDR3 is TGTGCCAGCAAAGGACAGGGGCTCACTGAAGCTTTCTTT.

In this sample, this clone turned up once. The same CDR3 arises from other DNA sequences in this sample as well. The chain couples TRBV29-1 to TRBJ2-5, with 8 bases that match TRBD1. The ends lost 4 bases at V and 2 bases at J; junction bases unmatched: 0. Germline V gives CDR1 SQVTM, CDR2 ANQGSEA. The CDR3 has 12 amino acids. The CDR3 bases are TGCAGCGTTGGACAGGGGCAAGAGACCCAGTACTTC. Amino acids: CSVGQGQETQYF.

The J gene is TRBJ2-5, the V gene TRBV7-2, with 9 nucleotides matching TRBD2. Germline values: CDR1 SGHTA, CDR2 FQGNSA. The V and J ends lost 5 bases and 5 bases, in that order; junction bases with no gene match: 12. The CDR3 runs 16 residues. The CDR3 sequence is CASSRGVAGVGETQYF. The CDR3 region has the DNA TGTGCCAGCAGCCGGGGTGTAGCGGGGGTGGGTGAGACCCAGTACTTC.

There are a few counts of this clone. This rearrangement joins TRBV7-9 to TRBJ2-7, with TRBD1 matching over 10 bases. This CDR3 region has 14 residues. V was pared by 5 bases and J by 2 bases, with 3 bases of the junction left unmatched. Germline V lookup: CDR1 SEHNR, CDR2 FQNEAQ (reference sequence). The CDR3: CASSRTGGAYEQYF. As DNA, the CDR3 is TGTGCCAGCAGCCGGACAGGGGGGGCCTACGAGCAGTACTTC.

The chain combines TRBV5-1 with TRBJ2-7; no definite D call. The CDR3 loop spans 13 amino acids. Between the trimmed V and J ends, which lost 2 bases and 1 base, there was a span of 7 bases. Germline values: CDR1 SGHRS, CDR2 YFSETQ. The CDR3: CASSLLESYEQYF. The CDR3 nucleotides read TGCGCCAGCAGCTTATTAGAATCCTACGAGCAGTACTTC.

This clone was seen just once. CDR3 DNA: TGTGCCTGGAGTGTACGGCTAGCGGGGGAGAGTGAGCAGTTCTTC. Translating gives CAWSVRLAGESEQFF. The chain carries TRBV30 and TRBJ2-1; 10 bases are a match to TRBD2. CDR3 length: 15 amino acids. Germline assignment: CDR1 GTSNPN and CDR2 SVGIG (reference sequence). J lost 9 bases, V lost 0 bases, and 8 bases had no gene match.

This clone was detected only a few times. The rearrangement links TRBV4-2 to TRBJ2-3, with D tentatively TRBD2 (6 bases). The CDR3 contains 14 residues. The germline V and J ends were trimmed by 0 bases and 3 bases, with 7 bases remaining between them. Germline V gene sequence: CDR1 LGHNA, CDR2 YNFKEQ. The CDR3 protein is CASSQEGLTDTQYF. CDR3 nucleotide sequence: TGTGCCAGCAGCCAAGAAGGACTAACAGATACGCAGTATTTT.

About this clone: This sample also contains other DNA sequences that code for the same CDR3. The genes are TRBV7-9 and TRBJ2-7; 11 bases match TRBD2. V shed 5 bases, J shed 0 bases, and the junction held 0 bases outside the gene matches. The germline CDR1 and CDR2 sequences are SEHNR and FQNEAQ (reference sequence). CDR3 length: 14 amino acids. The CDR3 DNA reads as TGTGCCAGCAGCGGACTAGCGGGCTCCTACGAGCAGTACTTC. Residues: CASSGLAGSYEQYF.

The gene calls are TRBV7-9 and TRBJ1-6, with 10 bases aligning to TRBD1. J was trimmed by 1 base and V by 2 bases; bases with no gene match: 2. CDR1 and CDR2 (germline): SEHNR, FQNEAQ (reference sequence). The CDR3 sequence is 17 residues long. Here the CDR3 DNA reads TGTGCCAGCAGCTTATGGGACAGGGGTTCCTATAATTCACCCCTCCACTTT. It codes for CASSLWDRGSYNSPLHF. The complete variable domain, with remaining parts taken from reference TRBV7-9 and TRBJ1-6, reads DTGVSQNPRHKITKRGQNVTFRCDPISEHNRLYWYRQTLGQGPEFLTYFQNEAQLEKSRLLSDRFSAERPKGSFSTLEIQRTEQGDSAMYLCASSLWDRGSYNSPLHFGNGTRLTVT.

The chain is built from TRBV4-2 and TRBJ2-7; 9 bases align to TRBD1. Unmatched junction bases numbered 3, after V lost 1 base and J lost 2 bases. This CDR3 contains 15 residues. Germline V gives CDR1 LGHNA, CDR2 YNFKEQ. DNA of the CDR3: TGTGCCAGCAGCCAAGTGGGGACAGGGCCCTACGAGCAGTACTTC. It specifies CASSQVGTGPYEQYF.

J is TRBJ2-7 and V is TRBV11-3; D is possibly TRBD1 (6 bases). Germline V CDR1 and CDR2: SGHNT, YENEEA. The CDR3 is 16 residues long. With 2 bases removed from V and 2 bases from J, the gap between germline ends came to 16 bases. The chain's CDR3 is CASSLHGTTEAYEQYF. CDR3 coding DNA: TGTGCCAGCAGCTTACACGGGACAACGGAAGCCTACGAGCAGTACTTC. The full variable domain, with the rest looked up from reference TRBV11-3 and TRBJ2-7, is EAGVVQSPRYKIIEKKQPVAFWCNPISGHNTLYWYLQNLGQGPELLIRYENEEAVDDSQLPKDRFSAERLKGVDSTLKIQPAELGDSAVYLCASSLHGTTEAYEQYFGPGTRLTVT.

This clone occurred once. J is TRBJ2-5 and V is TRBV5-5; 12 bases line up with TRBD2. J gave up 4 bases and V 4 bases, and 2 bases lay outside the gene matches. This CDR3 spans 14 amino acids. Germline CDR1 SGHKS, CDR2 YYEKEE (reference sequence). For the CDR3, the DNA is TGTGCCAGCAGCCAGACTAGCGGGGGAGAGACCCAGTACTTC. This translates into CASSQTSGGETQYF.

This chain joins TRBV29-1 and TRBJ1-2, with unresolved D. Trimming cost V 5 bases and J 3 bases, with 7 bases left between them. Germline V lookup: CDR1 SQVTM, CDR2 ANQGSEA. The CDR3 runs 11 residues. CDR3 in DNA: TGCAGCGTTCTCGGGTACTATGGCTACACCTTC. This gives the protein CSVLGYYGYTF. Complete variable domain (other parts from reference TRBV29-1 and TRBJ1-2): SAVISQKPSRDICQRGTSLTIQCQVDSQVTMMFWYRQQPGQSLTLIATANQGSEATYESGFVIDKFPISRPNLTFSTLTVSNMSPEDSSIYLCSVLGYYGYTFGSGTRLTVV.

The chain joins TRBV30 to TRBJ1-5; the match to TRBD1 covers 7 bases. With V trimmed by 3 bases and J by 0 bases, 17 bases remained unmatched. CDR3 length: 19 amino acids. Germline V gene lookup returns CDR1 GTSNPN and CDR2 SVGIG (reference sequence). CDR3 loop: CAWSGGGPRGGYSNQPQHF. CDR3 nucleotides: TGTGCCTGGAGCGGAGGGGGCCCCCGGGGGGGTTATAGCAATCAGCCCCAGCATTTT.

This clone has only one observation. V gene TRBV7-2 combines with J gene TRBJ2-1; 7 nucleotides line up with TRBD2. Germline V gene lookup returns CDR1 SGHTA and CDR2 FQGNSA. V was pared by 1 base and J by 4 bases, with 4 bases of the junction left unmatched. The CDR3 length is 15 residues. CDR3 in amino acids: CASSLDGLDYNEQFF. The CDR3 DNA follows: TGTGCCAGCAGCTTAGATGGACTAGATTACAATGAGCAGTTCTTC. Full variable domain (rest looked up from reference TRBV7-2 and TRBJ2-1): GAGVSQSPSNKVTEKGKDVELRCDPISGHTALYWYRQSLGQGLEFLIYFQGNSAPDKSGLPSDRFSAERTGGSVSTLTIQRTQQEDSAVYLCASSLDGLDYNEQFFGPGTRLTVL.

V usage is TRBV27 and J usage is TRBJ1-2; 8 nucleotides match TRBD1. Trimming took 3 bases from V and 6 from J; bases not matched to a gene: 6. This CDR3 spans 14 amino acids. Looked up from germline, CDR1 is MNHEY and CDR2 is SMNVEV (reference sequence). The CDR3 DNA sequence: TGTGCCAGCAGTTTCCTCGGGACAGGAAATGGCTACACCTTC. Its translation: CASSFLGTGNGYTF.

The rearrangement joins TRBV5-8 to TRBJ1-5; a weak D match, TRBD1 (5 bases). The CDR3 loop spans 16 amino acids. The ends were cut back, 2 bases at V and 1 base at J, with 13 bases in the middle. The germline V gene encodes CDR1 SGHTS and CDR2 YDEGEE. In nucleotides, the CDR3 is TGTGCCAGCAGCTTTGGGGGGGGTTGGAGCAATCAGCCCCAGCATTTT. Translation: CASSFGGGWSNQPQHF.

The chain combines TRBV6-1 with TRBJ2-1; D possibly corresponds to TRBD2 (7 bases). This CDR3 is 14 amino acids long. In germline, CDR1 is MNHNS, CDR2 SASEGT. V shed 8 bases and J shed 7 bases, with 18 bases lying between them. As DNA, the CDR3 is TGTGCCAGCGGAGGGGGGGGGCTGTGGAATGAGCAGTTCTTC. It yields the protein CASGGGGLWNEQFF.

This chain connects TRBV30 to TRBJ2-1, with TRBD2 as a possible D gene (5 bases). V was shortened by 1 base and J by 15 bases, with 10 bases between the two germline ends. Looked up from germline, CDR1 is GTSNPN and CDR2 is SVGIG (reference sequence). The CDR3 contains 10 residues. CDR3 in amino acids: CAWSEGDVFF. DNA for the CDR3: TGTGCCTGGAGTGAGGGAGACGTGTTCTTC.

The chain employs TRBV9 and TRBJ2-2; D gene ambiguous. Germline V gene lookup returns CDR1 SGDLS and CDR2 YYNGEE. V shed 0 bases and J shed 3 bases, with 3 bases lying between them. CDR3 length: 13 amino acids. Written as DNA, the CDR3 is TGTGCCAGCAGCGTAGCTGACACCGGGGAGCTGTTTTTT. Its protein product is CASSVADTGELFF.

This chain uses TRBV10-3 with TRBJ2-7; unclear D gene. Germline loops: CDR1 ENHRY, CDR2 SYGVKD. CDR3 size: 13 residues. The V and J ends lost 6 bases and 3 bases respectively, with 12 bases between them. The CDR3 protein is CAISNGPGYEQYF. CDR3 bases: TGTGCCATCAGCAACGGCCCAGGCTACGAGCAGTACTTC.

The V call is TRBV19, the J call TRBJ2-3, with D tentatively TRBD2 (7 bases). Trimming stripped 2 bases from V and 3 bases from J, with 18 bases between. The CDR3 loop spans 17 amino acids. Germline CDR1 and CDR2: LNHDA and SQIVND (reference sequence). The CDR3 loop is CASSIYGGGGKTDTQYF. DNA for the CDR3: TGTGCCAGTAGTATATATGGGGGGGGCGGAAAGACAGATACGCAGTATTTT.

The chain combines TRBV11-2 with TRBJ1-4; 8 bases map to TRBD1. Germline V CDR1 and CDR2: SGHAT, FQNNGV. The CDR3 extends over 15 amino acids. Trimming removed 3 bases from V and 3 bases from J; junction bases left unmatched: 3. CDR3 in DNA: TGTGCCAGCAGCTTCGGGACAGGCCCTAATGAAAAACTGTTTTTT. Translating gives CASSFGTGPNEKLFF. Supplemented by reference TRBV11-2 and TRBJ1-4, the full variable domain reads EAGVAQSPRYKIIEKRQSVAFWCNPISGHATLYWYQQILGQGPKLLIQFQNNGVVDDSQLPKDRFSAERLKGVDSTLKIQPAKLEDSAVYLCASSFGTGPNEKLFFGSGTQLSVL.

The CDR3 sequence: CASSLGHGRGLNEQFF. The CDR3 DNA sequence: TGTGCCAGCAGCTTAGGTCATGGCAGGGGATTAAATGAGCAGTTCTTC. The chain recombines TRBV7-2 with TRBJ2-1; perhaps TRBD1 as D (6 bases). V was cut by 1 base and J by 7 bases, with 17 bases left in between. Germline lookup yields CDR1 SGHTA and CDR2 FQGNSA. The CDR3 runs to 16 residues.

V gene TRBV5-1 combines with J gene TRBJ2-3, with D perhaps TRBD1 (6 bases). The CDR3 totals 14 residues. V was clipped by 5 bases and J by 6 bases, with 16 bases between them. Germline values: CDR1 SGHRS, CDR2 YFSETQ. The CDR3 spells CASREQGTSDTQYF. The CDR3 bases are TGCGCCAGCAGGGAACAGGGTACGTCTGATACGCAGTATTTT.

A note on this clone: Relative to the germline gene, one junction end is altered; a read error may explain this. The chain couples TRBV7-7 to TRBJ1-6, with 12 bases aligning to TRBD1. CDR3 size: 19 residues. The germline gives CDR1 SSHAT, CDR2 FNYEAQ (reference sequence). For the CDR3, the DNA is TGTGCTAGCAGCCGAAGAGGGACAGGGGGCGCCCCGAGGAATTCACCCCTCCACTTT. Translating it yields CASSRRGTGGAPRNSPLHF.

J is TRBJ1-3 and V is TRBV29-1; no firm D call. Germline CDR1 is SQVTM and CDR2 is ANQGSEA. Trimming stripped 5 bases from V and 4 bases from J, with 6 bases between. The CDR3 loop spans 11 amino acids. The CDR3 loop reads CSVITGNTIYF. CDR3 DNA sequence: TGCAGCGTTATAACAGGAAACACCATATATTTT. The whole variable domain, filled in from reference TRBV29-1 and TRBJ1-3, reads SAVISQKPSRDICQRGTSLTIQCQVDSQVTMMFWYRQQPGQSLTLIATANQGSEATYESGFVIDKFPISRPNLTFSTLTVSNMSPEDSSIYLCSVITGNTIYFGEGSWLTVV.

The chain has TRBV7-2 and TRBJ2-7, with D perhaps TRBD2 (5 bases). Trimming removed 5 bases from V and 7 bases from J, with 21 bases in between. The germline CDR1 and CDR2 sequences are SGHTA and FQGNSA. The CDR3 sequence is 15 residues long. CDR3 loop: CASSHDLEASREQYF. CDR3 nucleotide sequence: TGTGCCAGCAGCCATGACCTGGAGGCTTCCCGGGAGCAGTACTTC.

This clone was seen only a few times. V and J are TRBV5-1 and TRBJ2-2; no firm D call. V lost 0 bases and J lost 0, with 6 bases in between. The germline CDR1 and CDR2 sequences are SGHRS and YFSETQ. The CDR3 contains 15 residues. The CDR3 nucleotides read TGCGCCAGCAGCTTGGTTACAGCGAACACCGGGGAGCTGTTTTTT. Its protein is CASSLVTANTGELFF.